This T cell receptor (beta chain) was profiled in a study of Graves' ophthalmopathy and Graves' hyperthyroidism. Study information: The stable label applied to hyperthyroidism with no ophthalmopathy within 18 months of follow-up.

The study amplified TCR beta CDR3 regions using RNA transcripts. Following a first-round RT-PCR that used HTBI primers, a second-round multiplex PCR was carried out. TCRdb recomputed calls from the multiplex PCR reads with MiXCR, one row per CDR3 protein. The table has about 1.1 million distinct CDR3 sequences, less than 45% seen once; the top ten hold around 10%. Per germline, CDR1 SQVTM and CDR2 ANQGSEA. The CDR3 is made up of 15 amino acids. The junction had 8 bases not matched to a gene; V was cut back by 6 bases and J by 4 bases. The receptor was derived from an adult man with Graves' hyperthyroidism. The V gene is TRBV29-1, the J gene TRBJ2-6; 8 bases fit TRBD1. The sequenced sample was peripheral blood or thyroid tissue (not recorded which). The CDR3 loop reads CSVLTGAPGANVLTF. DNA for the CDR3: TGCAGCGTCCTGACAGGGGCGCCCGGGGCCAACGTCCTGACTTTC.